This TCR beta chain is from a study of T cells in Graves' hyperthyroidism and ophthalmopathy (dated by TCRdb to the late 2010s). The study in broad terms: Peripheral blood was sampled at the time of initial diagnosis, prior to any treatment. The study also compared thyroid tissue and blood T-cell repertoires from more than five Graves' hyperthyroidism patients. According to the paper, TCR Vbeta CDR3 sequencing was carried out on around 140 peripheral blood samples, which came from fewer than 50 ophthalmopathy, 75 or so hyperthyroidism and approximately 17 progressor patients. The 100 discovery patients were divided at random into training and test sets in a 7:3 ratio. To identify distinguishing TCR V-J signatures, a discovery cohort of around 100 patients was used, comprising 43 with Graves' ophthalmopathy and 57 with stable Graves' hyperthyroidism. After blood sampling, hyperthyroidism patients were treated with methimazole at a starting dose of 30 mg daily, and ophthalmopathy patients were treated with high-dose intravenous methylprednisolone. Prospective prediction of ophthalmopathy was tested in an independent validation cohort of under 20 hyperthyroidism patients and around 16 patients who later progressed to ophthalmopathy. Broader findings and caveats from the paper: In validation, the model predicted progression to ophthalmopathy with about 71% sensitivity and about 73% specificity, a median of 6.5 months before onset. In cross-validation, a model built on a 13 V-J signature told ophthalmopathy apart from stable hyperthyroidism with over 85% sensitivity and 81% to 82% specificity, and in testing the same model reached 80%/75%. Most expanded thyroid clonotypes (frequency above 0.001) were also found in blood, which suggests that blood repertoires may mirror thyroid immune responses. Sample size was not statistically predetermined, and investigators were not blinded to group allocation.

This clonotype was found a few times. The antigen this receptor binds is unknown. Base qualities are missing; no much larger clone stands one base away. Its CDR3 holds 14 amino acids, cysteine through phenylalanine. Just the 42-base CDR3 DNA is kept, in frame starting at base 1. V and J are truncated by 0 bases and 11 bases respectively, leaving an intervening sequence of 16 bases. The germline V gene specifies MNHEY as CDR1 and SVGAGI as CDR2. Moderately to severely active disease, a Clinical Activity Score of at least 3, a NOSPECS grade of at least 4, and a duration under 3 months were present in ophthalmopathy patients. Any patient with an uncontrolled infection, another autoimmune disease, pregnancy or lactation was excluded. Diagnoses were based on clinical symptoms, serum thyroxine and TRAb, thyroid ultrasound and orbital computed tomography. PBMCs were isolated from around 10 ml of fresh peripheral blood by Ficoll-Paque density gradient centrifugation. Total RNA was extracted using Trizol reagent, and RNA quality was assessed on an Agilent 2100 Bioanalyzer.

Amplification of TCR beta CDR3 regions was carried out from RNA transcripts. The first round of RT-PCR for the TCR CDR3 was performed with the HTBI primer set and the Qiagen OneStep RT-PCR kit. Libraries were constructed in a second round of multiplex PCR, after which size selection and purification were carried out. Sequencing of the libraries was done on an Illumina HiSeq2000 using paired-end 100 bp reads. In the paper's pipeline: Raw data were processed with SOAPnuke, discarding reads with adapters, uncalled bases, mean Phred below 15, or no exact constant-primer or identifier match. High-quality paired reads were merged using COPE v1.2.5, and each unique nucleotide sequence was defined as a clonotype. MiTCR v1.1 was used to align the clonotypes against IMGT TRBV, TRBD and TRBJ reference segments. Analysis was restricted to V-J combinations with a frequency above 0.0001, which covered approximately 99% of repertoires. The TCS score was defined as F50 (clonal expansion) divided by E x V (chaos), with BLOSUM62-based TCRdist calculated between CDR3 peptides within each V-J. Welch's t-statistics and random forest reduced roughly 500 V-J features to around 14, which were used in a naive Bayes classifier (R e1071). TCRdb passed the public sequencing reads through fastp at Q25 and MiXCR, retaining productive beta sequences. Records with the same CDR3 protein are collapsed into one entry carrying the most frequent genes and DNA. TCRdb, not the authors, supplied the V and J calls. This sample holds around 600,000 distinct CDR3 sequences; roughly 15% were observed only once. The ten largest clones take up about 12% of the sample.

This chain is built from TRBV6-5 and TRBJ1-1; the D gene is unclear. The clonotype was recovered from a woman between 45 and 60 years old with Graves' ophthalmopathy. The sample was blood. The CDR3 protein: CASSYSGVQRRAFF. In nucleotide form, the sequence is TGTGCCAGCAGTTACTCTGGGGTTCAACGAAGGGCTTTCTTT.